What follows describes a single T cell receptor beta chain. In this sample, this clonotype turned up many times. The specificity of this receptor is unknown. One base away there is no much larger clone; base qualities are not given. The sample originates from a study of early T cells in non-severe SARS-CoV-2 infection (dated by TCRdb to the early 2020s). The study in broad terms: Because TCR sequencing relied on bulk RNA taken from unsorted whole blood, pairing of alpha and beta chains was not possible.

V and J are truncated by 2 bases and 0 bases respectively, leaving an intervening sequence of 11 bases. From cysteine to phenylalanine, the CDR3 is 16 amino acids long. Of the read, only the CDR3 DNA is kept; its 48 bases are in frame from base 1. Per the germline V gene, SGHTA is the CDR1 and FQGTGA is the CDR2. On the study overall, not on this receptor specifically: VDJdb matching was skewed toward anti-spike CD8 responses and likely underestimated virus-specific expansions by missing private and CD4 specificities.

The study was a case-control design nested within a healthcare worker cohort in London, UK, with weekly nasopharyngeal swab PCR tests and blood sampling. Healthcare workers were enrolled in the week of the UK lockdown, from 23 to 31 March 2020, and were followed every week for up to roughly 16 weeks. Libraries were built with 5' RACE. Sequencing relied on a NextSeq 500. To correct for sequencing error and PCR bias, the TCR library protocol tagged individual cDNA molecules with unique molecular identifiers. Both TCR alpha and beta chains were sequenced, and tight co-correlation was observed between alpha and beta sequence abundances in each sample. Turning to the authors' computational methods: Decombinator V4 was used to annotate TCR sequences for V gene, J gene and CDR3. TCRs were defined as expanded if a significant change between any two time points was detected under a Poisson model with p below 0.0001. TCR abundances were normalised to the total number of TCRs sequenced in each sample and reported as counts per million. TRAV1-2 paired with TRAJ12, TRAJ20 or TRAJ33 defined MAIT TCRs, while TRAV10 paired with TRAJ18 defined iNKT TCRs. A search of VDJdb, accessed on 1 November 2021, was run for TCRs annotated to CMV, EBV and SARS-CoV-2, with TCRs annotated for multiple antigens excluded. TCRdb took the public reads, trimmed them with fastp at Q25, ran MiXCR for clone calling and kept in-frame beta chains. Here each entry gathers all rows of one CDR3 protein and keeps the most common genes and DNA. Here the V and J calls rest on TCRdb's processing, not on the authors' analysis. The sample table shows about 110,000 distinct CDR3 sequences, and 9.5% to 13% are seen once. The ten largest account for around 3% of the sample.

The origin of this receptor is an adult who was a healthcare worker with PCR-confirmed SARS-CoV-2 infection or an uninfected control (not recorded which). Sequencing was done on a sample of whole blood. In this chain, TRBV7-3 is recombined with TRBJ2-1; the D gene is unclear. DNA sequence: TGTGCCAGCAGCTTACAAGCCGTGGCCTCCTACAATGAGCAGTTCTTC. Translated, it gives CASSLQAVASYNEQFF.